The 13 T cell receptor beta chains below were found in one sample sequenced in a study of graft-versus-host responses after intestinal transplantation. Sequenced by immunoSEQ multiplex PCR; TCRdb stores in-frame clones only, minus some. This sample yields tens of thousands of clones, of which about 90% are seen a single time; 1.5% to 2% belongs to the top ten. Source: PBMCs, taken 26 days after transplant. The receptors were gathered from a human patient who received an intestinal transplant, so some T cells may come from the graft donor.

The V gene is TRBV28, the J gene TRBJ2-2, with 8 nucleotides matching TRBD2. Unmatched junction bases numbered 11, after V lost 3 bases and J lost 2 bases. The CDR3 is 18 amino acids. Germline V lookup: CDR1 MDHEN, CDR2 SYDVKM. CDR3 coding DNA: TGTGCCAGCAGTTTTCAACTAGCGGATACCGATAACACCGGGGAGCTGTTTTTT. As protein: CASSFQLADTDNTGELFF.

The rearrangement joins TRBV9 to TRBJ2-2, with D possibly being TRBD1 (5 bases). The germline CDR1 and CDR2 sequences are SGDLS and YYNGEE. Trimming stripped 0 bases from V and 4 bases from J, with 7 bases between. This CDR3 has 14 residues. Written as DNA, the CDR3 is TGTGCCAGCAGCGTAGCAGGGATCACCGGGGAGCTGTTTTTT. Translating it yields CASSVAGITGELFF.

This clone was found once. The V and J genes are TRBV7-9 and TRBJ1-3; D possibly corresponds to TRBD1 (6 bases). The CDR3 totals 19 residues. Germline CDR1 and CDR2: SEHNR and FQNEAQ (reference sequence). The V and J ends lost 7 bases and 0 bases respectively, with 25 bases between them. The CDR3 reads CASTPDRSDNRDSGNTIYF. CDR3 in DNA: TGTGCCAGCACCCCAGACCGGTCGGACAACAGGGACTCTGGAAACACCATATATTTT. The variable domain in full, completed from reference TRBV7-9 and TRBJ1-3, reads DTGVSQNPRHKITKRGQNVTFRCDPISEHNRLYWYRQTLGQGPEFLTYFQNEAQLEKSRLLSDRFSAERPKGSFSTLEIQRTEQGDSAMYLCASTPDRSDNRDSGNTIYFGEGSWLTVV.

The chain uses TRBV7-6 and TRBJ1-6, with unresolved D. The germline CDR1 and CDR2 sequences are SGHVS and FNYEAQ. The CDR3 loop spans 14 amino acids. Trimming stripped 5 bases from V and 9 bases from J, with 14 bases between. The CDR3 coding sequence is TGTGCCAGCAGCCGCGCCGGGGTTGTTTCACCCCTCCACTTT. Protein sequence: CASSRAGVVSPLHF.

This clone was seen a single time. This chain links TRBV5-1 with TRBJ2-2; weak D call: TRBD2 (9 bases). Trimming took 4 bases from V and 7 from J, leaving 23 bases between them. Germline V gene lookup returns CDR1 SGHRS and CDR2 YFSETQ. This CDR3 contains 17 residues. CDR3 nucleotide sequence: TGCGCCAGCAGCGGCCAGGGGGCGGGGGGGCCGGGCGGGGAGCTGTTTTTT. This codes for CASSGQGAGGPGGELFF.

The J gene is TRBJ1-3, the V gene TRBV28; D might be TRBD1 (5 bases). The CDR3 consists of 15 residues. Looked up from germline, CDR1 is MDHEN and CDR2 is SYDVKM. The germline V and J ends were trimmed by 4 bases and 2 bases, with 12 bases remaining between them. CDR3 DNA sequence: TGTGCCAGCAGTTCCCCCCAGGGAACTGGAAACACCATATATTTT. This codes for CASSSPQGTGNTIYF.

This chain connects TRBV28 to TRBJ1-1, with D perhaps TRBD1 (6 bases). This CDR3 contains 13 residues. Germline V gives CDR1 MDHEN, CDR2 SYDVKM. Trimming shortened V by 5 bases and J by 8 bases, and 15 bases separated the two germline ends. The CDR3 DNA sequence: TGTGCCAGCAGTCCCCGCCCAGGGGTCGAAGCTTTCTTT. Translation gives CASSPRPGVEAFF.

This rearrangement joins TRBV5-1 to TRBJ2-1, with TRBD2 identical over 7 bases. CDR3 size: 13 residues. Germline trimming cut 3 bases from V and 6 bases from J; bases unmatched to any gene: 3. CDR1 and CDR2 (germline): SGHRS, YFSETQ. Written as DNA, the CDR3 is TGCGCCAGCAGCTGGCGCGGGGGCAATGAGCAGTTCTTC. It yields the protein CASSWRGGNEQFF.

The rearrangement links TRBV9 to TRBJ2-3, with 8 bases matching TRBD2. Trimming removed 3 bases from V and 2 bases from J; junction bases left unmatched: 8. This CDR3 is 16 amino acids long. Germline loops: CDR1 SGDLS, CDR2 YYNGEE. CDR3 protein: CASSGSGTRITDTQYF. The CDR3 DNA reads TGTGCCAGCAGCGGGTCCGGGACTAGGATCACAGATACGCAGTATTTT.

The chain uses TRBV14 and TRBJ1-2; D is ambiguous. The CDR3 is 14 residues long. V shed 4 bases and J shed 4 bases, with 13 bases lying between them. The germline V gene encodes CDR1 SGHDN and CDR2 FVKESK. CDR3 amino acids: CASSPKVGGYGYTF. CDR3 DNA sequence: TGTGCCAGCAGCCCAAAGGTGGGAGGCTATGGCTACACCTTC. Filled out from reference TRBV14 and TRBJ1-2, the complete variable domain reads EAGVTQFPSHSVIEKGQTVTLRCDPISGHDNLYWYRRVMGKEIKFLLHFVKESKQDESGMPNNRFLAERTGGTYSTLKVQPAELEDSGVYFCASSPKVGGYGYTFGSGTRLTVV.

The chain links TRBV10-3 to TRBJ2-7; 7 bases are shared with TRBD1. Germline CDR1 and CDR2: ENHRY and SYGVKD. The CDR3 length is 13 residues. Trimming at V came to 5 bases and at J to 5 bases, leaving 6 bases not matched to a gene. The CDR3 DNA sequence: TGTGCCATCAGTCCGACAGGGTCCAACGAGCAGTACGTC. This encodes CAISPTGSNEQYV.

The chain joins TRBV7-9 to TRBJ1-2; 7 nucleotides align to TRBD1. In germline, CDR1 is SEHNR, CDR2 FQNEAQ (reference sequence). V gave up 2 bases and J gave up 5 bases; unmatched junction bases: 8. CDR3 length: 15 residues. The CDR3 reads CASSLLPEGAYGYTF. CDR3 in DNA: TGTGCCAGCAGCTTACTACCCGAGGGGGCTTATGGCTACACCTTC.

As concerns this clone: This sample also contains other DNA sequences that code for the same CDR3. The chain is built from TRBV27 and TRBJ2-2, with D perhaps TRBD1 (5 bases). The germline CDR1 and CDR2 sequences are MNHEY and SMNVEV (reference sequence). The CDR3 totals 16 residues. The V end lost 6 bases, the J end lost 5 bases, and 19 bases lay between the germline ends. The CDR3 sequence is CASRQTAIILTGELFF. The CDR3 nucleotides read TGTGCCAGCAGGCAGACAGCGATTATTTTGACCGGGGAGCTGTTTTTT.